This passage covers 14 T cell receptor beta chains from one sample sequenced in a study of monozygotic twins with inflammatory bowel disease. Reprocessing the 5' RACE reads, TCRdb reports a single entry for every CDR3 protein and omits DNA. This sample contains hundreds of thousands of distinct CDR3 sequences. Specimen: blood. All receptors come from a human donor with ulcerative colitis or Crohn's disease, or a healthy co-twin of an affected twin (not recorded which).

The chain links TRBV6-2 or TRBV6-3 to TRBJ2-5. The CDR3 has 16 amino acids. CDR1 is MNHEY, CDR2 SVGEGT, per germline. The CDR3 protein is CASSYSSRLPVETQYF.

The chain uses TRBV18 and TRBJ1-1. The CDR3 is 15 residues long. Per germline, CDR1 KGHSH and CDR2 LQKENI. CDR3 region: CASSPVYMPNTEAFF.

The rearrangement joins TRBV20-1 to TRBJ1-2. CDR3 length: 12 residues. Germline CDR1 is DFQATT and CDR2 is SNEGSKA (reference sequence). CDR3 in amino acids: CSAKAVAYGYTF.

V usage is TRBV11-2 and J usage is TRBJ2-1; TCRdb proposes TRBD1, but this gene call is untestable without DNA. The germline CDR1 and CDR2 sequences are SGHAT and FQNNGV. The CDR3 covers 14 residues. The CDR3 sequence: CASSSTDKYNEQFF.

V and J are TRBV6-6 and TRBJ2-3. CDR1 and CDR2 from the germline V gene are MNHNY and SVGAGI (reference sequence). The CDR3 sequence is 12 residues long. CDR3 region: CASKYSADTQYF.

The V call is TRBV4-3, the J call TRBJ1-3. Per germline, CDR1 LGHNA and CDR2 YSLEER. This CDR3 is 16 amino acids long. CDR3 loop: CASSQDSAATGNTIYF.

The chain couples TRBV25-1 to TRBJ2-7; as DNA is missing, the TRBD2 call by TCRdb cannot be tested. Germline values: CDR1 MGHDK, CDR2 SYGVNS. The CDR3 is 15 amino acids. This CDR3 reads CASSESGGAAYEQYF.

The chain is built from TRBV25-1 and TRBJ1-4; the TRBD1 assignment by TCRdb is unverifiable without DNA. The CDR3 sequence is 15 residues long. CDR1 and CDR2 (germline): MGHDK, SYGVNS. The CDR3 loop reads CASSAPLSANEKLFF.

This chain links TRBV7-2 with TRBJ2-5. Per germline, CDR1 SGHTA and CDR2 FQGNSA. This CDR3 comprises 15 residues. CDR3 sequence reads: CASSLGRQVQETQYF.

The chain is built from TRBV12-3 or TRBV12-4 and TRBJ2-7; absent DNA, TCRdb's TRBD2 call cannot be checked. The CDR3 extends over 14 amino acids. CDR3: CASSLLAGIYEQYF.

The genes are TRBV5-1 and TRBJ1-1; the D gene TCRdb calls, TRBD1, cannot be checked with no DNA. CDR1 is SGHRS, CDR2 YFSETQ, per germline. The CDR3 spans 14 residues. The CDR3 loop reads CASSLQGKVDEAFF.

This rearrangement joins TRBV5-4 to TRBJ2-5; TCRdb's D call of TRBD2 is untestable without DNA. The germline gives CDR1 SGHNT, CDR2 YYREEE (reference sequence). CDR3 length equals 19 residues. The CDR3 loop reads CASSLRTSGAHWYQETQYF.

V usage is TRBV10-3 and J usage is TRBJ1-6. This CDR3 contains 14 residues. Looked up from germline, CDR1 is ENHRY and CDR2 is SYGVKD. The CDR3 loop is CAISLTEYNSPLHF.

The chain employs TRBV5-1 and TRBJ1-1. Germline V lookup: CDR1 SGHRS, CDR2 YFSETQ. The CDR3 totals 15 residues. The CDR3 here is CASSSGVWTNTEAFF.